This T cell receptor beta chain was sequenced in a study of OX40 agonist ivuxolimab in advanced cancers. Looking at the study overall: Eligibility admitted prior anti-PD-1, anti-PD-L1 or anti-CTLA-4 therapy; approximately 40% had some. Partial responses were achieved by three patients, one with hepatocellular carcinoma and two with cutaneous melanoma. The study, taken as a whole, reports: Antigen targets of the expanded peripheral T cells went undetermined. There was clonal expansion of CD4+ and CD8+ blood T cells by week 6 at 0.1 to 3.0 mg/kg.

Notes on this clone: Its matching antigen is unknown.

Method: immunoSEQ multiplex PCR; TCRdb's copy keeps in-frame clones and lacks some. The sample has some 50,000 clones, more than 85% seen once. CDR1 and CDR2 from the germline V gene are SEHNR and FQNEAQ (reference sequence). Losses at the gene ends were 5 bases for V and 2 bases for J; bases not matched to a gene: 8. This CDR3 has 16 residues. The V gene is TRBV7-9, the J gene TRBJ2-4, with TRBD2 matching over 8 bases. The input for sequencing was CD4+ or CD8+ T cells sorted from blood, taken in a trial of the OX40 agonist ivuxolimab. The receptor comes from an adult with an advanced solid tumor such as melanoma, head and neck, liver or kidney cancer. This chain's CDR3 is CASSPGGVGSKNIQYF. The CDR3 DNA sequence: TGTGCCAGCAGCCCCGGGGGGGTGGGTTCCAAAAACATTCAGTACTTC.